The TCR beta chain described here comes from a study of blood T cell repertoires in COVID-19 (dated by TCRdb to 2020 to 2022). Study-wide context: Collaborator samples came from the United States, Italy and Spain and covered acute and convalescent phases of COVID-19. Samples were obtained from the ongoing ImmuneRACE study (first 160 participants) and from over a thousand subjects provided by 6 global collaborators. Deeply sampled blood TCRbeta repertoires from subjects exposed to, actively infected with, or recovered from COVID-19 were included in the dataset. A freely available public database, intended as a resource for researchers studying the immune response to SARS-CoV-2, is where the repertoires were released. The material from the prospective study consisted of cDNA or gDNA derived from T cells, B-cell-depleted T cells, or PBMCs. Sample metadata almost always included a de-identified subject ID, COVID-19 status, age in years and sex. Where available, HLA class I and class II types were obtained from metadata supplied by the sample provider rather than from assay-based typing. The paper as a whole reports these results and caveats: The amount of clinical and demographic metadata varied by source and participant and was provided uncurated.

A note on this clone: It has no known antigen specificity. Base qualities are missing; no much larger clone stands one base away.

TCRbeta CDR3 regions were amplified from genomic DNA by means of the immunoSEQ Assay, a bias-controlled multiplex PCR. In the source study's methods: The number of nucleated cells in each sample was estimated by amplification of reference gene primers within the assay. Sequence reads were collapsed and filtered to measure the absolute abundance of every unique TCRbeta CDR3 rearrangement. For each sample, productive Simpson clonality was calculated as the square root of Simpson's diversity index across productive rearrangements. TCRdb took this table from immuneACCESS and kept in-frame rearrangements with V and J called. Such tables lack part of the clones; where checked against another copy, unresolved V genes explain under half of the gap, and the rest is unexplained. D and trimming come from the DNA, and the V and J calls and clone size come from that table. The sample profile shows 130,000 to 150,000 clones; roughly four fifths of them were found once. About 7% of the sample is held by the ten biggest clonotypes.

Each collaborating institution followed its own protocols to collect whole blood in K2EDTA tubes. Collaborator samples were shipped for TCRbeta analysis as frozen whole blood, isolated PBMCs, or DNA extracted from either sample type. The cysteine opens and the phenylalanine closes a CDR3 of 15 amino acids. The sequence is cut down to CDR3 DNA, 45 bases in frame from base 1. For this chain, trimming is 5 bases at the V end and 2 bases at the J end, and the number of junction bases without a gene match is 7. From a lookup of the germline V gene (reference sequence), CDR1 and CDR2 are MNHEY and SMNVEV.

The receptor was derived from a human donor in a cohort sampled during active COVID-19. The source material was peripheral blood. This chain joins TRBV27 to TRBJ1-2; TRBD1 aligns with 8 central bases. The DNA reads TGTGCCAGCAGTCGAGGACAGGGTTTAAACTATGGCTACACCTTC. Translated, it reads CASSRGQGLNYGYTF.